This T cell receptor (beta chain) was found in a study of cytomegalovirus exposure and HLA in healthy donors. The protocol was immunoSEQ multiplex PCR, while the TCRdb copy is restricted to in-frame clones and leaves out a portion. The sample gives about 240,000 clones, about 86% of which show up once; 1% to 1.5% is in the top ten. This CDR3 comprises 11 residues. V lost 2 bases and J lost 7, with 3 bases in between. Per the germline V gene, CDR1 is PRHDT and CDR2 is FYEKMQ (reference sequence). V is TRBV13 and J is TRBJ2-1; D gene unclear. What was sequenced was PBMCs. This sequence was found in a woman aged 30 to 39 in good health and CMV-seropositive. The CDR3 bases are TGTGCCAGCAGCTTATATAATGAGCAGTTCTTC. Amino acids: CASSLYNEQFF.